What follows are 25 T cell receptor beta chains derived from one specimen sequenced in a study of glioma-infiltrating T cells. TCR alpha and beta CDR3 regions were amplified from RNA using iRepertoire nested multiplex PCR. A single record per CDR3 protein comes from TCRdb applying MiXCR to the multiplex PCR reads. The sample includes about 89,000 distinct CDR3 sequences, around a quarter of them seen just once. Sample: glioma tissue, nonneoplastic brain tissue, or PBMCs (not recorded which). Receptors originate from a human donor with low-grade glioma or glioblastoma, undergoing nonglioma brain surgery, or in good health (not recorded which).

This clonotype was counted ten times or more. DNA for the CDR3: TGCGCCAGAGAACTTCGAGGGGATTATAGCAATCAGCCCCAGCATTTT. This codes for CARELRGDYSNQPQHF. This chain uses TRBV4-1 with TRBJ1-5; a weak D match, TRBD1 (5 bases). CDR1 is MGHRA, CDR2 YSYEKL, per germline. Trimming removed 9 bases at V and 0 bases at J, with 18 bases between. The CDR3 loop spans 16 amino acids.

To note about this clonotype: This may arise from a read error, as a much more abundant clone is one base away. In DNA form, the CDR3 reads TGTGCCAGCAGCCAGCGACTCTTCCCGAGCACAGATACGCAGTATTTT. This codes for CASSQRLFPSTDTQYF. The V call is TRBV14, the J call TRBJ2-3, with unresolved D. Germline V gene sequence: CDR1 SGHDN, CDR2 FVKESK. V shed 3 bases and J shed 0 bases, with 13 bases lying between them. The CDR3 contains 16 residues.

V usage is TRBV2 and J usage is TRBJ1-6, with 7 bases that match TRBD1. V shed 5 bases and J 7 bases; nucleotides not matched to a gene: 5. From germline, CDR1 is SNHLY and CDR2 FYNNEI. The CDR3 totals 14 residues. As DNA, the CDR3 is TGTGCCAGCAGTTCCGACAGGGAAAATTCACCCCTCCACTTT. It is translated as CASSSDRENSPLHF.

This clonotype was seen a handful of times. CDR3 amino acids: CASSQGGTGIFYEQYF. Written as DNA, the CDR3 is TGTGCCAGCAGCCAAGGAGGAACAGGGATATTCTACGAGCAGTACTTC. The genes are TRBV14 and TRBJ2-7, with D possibly being TRBD1 (6 bases). V lost 1 base to trimming and J lost 3 bases, with 16 bases between them. Germline values: CDR1 SGHDN, CDR2 FVKESK. CDR3 size: 16 residues.

Ten or more counts support this clonotype. The CDR3 bases are TGTGCCAGCAGTATAGCGGACAGGGGTAGCAATCAGCCCCAGCATTTT. This translates into CASSIADRGSNQPQHF. This chain links TRBV6-1 with TRBJ1-5, with 9 bases aligning to TRBD1. The length of the CDR3 is 16 residues. Trimming at V came to 5 bases and at J to 0 bases, leaving 5 bases not matched to a gene. Germline V lookup: CDR1 MNHNS, CDR2 SASEGT.

This clonotype was picked up many times. The chain has TRBV6-1 and TRBJ2-3, with D possibly TRBD2 on 6 matching bases. Per germline, CDR1 MNHNS and CDR2 SASEGT. The CDR3 is 18 residues long. V lost 5 bases and J lost 4, with 25 bases in between. CDR3 nucleotides: TGTGCCAGCAGTTTTCGGGCGGGGCCCCTCCGAGGGGCAGATACGCAGTATTTT. Protein sequence: CASSFRAGPLRGADTQYF.

This clonotype has more than one count but fewer than ten. The rearrangement joins TRBV18 to TRBJ1-1; tentative D call: TRBD1 (6 bases). Germline CDR1 and CDR2: KGHSH and LQKENI. CDR3 size: 14 residues. V was trimmed by 2 bases and J by 1 base, leaving 8 bases between them. CDR3 loop: CASSPGQTNTEAFF. The CDR3 region has the DNA TGTGCCAGCTCACCAGGACAGACGAACACTGAAGCTTTCTTT.

The chain combines TRBV11-2 with TRBJ1-6; D is possibly TRBD1 (5 bases). There are 19 residues in the CDR3. Germline V lookup: CDR1 SGHAT, CDR2 FQNNGV. The V end was cut by 4 bases, the J end by 9 bases, with 28 bases between. CDR3 region: CASSSAYRRYRGIPSPLHF. CDR3 coding DNA: TGTGCCAGCAGCTCCGCTTATAGGAGATATCGGGGCATCCCTTCACCCCTCCACTTT.

This clonotype occurred many times. V gene TRBV20-1 combines with J gene TRBJ2-1; a weak D match, TRBD2 (6 bases). Trimming left V 1 base short and J 9 bases short, with 22 bases between. The V gene's germline CDR1 is DFQATT and CDR2 SNEGSKA (reference sequence). The CDR3 totals 16 residues. CDR3 sequence: CSARVYQEGRVSEQFF. The CDR3 DNA reads TGCAGTGCTAGAGTTTATCAGGAGGGCCGCGTAAGTGAGCAGTTCTTC.

The V and J genes are TRBV7-2 and TRBJ2-1; TRBD2 matches 12 bases. Unmatched junction bases numbered 2, after V lost 4 bases and J lost 7 bases. The CDR3 is 14 residues long. CDR1 is SGHTA, CDR2 FQGNSA, per germline. In nucleotides, the CDR3 is TGTGCCAGCAGCTCTAGCGGGAGGGGTAATGAGCAGTTCTTC. It yields the protein CASSSSGRGNEQFF.

This clonotype was seen a few times. The chain carries TRBV7-9 and TRBJ2-1, with a tentative D call TRBD1 (5 bases). This CDR3 spans 15 amino acids. Germline V CDR1 and CDR2: SEHNR, FQNEAQ (reference sequence). Trimming removed 1 base from V and 9 bases from J, with 16 bases in between. Here the CDR3 reads CASSLGRGALGEQFF. The CDR3 bases are TGTGCCAGCAGCTTAGGTAGGGGCGCATTAGGTGAGCAGTTCTTC.

On this clonotype itself: A single base separates this from a much larger clone, so it may be a read error. The chain carries TRBV12-3 or TRBV12-4 and TRBJ1-4, with D perhaps matching TRBD1 (6 bases). The CDR3 sequence is 16 residues long. Trimming pared 8 bases from V and 4 bases from J, leaving 20 bases between. CDR3 region: CASGSTGLGSNEKLFF. CDR3 DNA sequence: TGTGCCAGCGGTTCAACAGGGCTTGGGAGTAATGAAAAACTGTTTTTT.

This clonotype has a handful of counts. A much larger clone lies one base from this, so it may be a read error. V usage is TRBV20-1 and J usage is TRBJ2-7; D ambiguous. Germline assignment: CDR1 DFQATT and CDR2 SNEGSKA (reference sequence). CDR3 length equals 13 residues. CDR3 protein: CGARDPGSYEQYF. CDR3 sequence (DNA): TGCGGTGCTAGAGATCCAGGTTCCTACGAGCAGTACTTC.

This clonotype was recorded many times. This chain links TRBV2 with TRBJ2-1; TRBD1 matches 7 bases. Germline loops: CDR1 SNHLY, CDR2 FYNNEI. The CDR3 runs to 15 residues. V lost 5 bases, J lost 4 bases, and 8 bases stayed unmatched. In DNA form, the CDR3 reads TGTGCCAGCAGTAAAACCGGGACAGTTTACAATGAGCAGTTCTTC. Protein: CASSKTGTVYNEQFF.

This clonotype occurred a few times. CDR3: CASSVSSGRAWSYNEQFF. The CDR3 DNA sequence: TGTGCCAGCAGCGTTTCTAGCGGGAGGGCCTGGTCCTACAATGAGCAGTTCTTC. The gene calls are TRBV9 and TRBJ2-1, with 12 bases matching TRBD2. The CDR3 loop spans 18 amino acids. The junction had 7 bases not matched to a gene; V was cut back by 2 bases and J by 1 base. Per the germline V gene, CDR1 is SGDLS and CDR2 is YYNGEE.

DNA of the CDR3: TGTGCCAGCAGACCGGGACTAGCGGGGGGGGTTGCAGATACGCAGTATTTT. As protein: CASRPGLAGGVADTQYF. The chain carries TRBV6-1 and TRBJ2-3; 16 bases are shared with TRBD2. There are 17 residues in the CDR3. CDR1 and CDR2 from the germline V gene are MNHNS and SASEGT. V lost 6 bases and J lost 4; bases outside the gene matches: 7.

This clonotype has a handful of counts. The chain uses TRBV29-1 and TRBJ2-7, with 10 positions matching TRBD2. This CDR3 has 15 amino acids. Trimming cost V 3 bases and J 0 bases; bases outside gene matches: 5. Germline-derived CDR1 and CDR2 are SQVTM and ANQGSEA. This chain's CDR3 is CSVDFGTSDSYEQYF. CDR3 coding DNA: TGCAGCGTTGATTTTGGGACTAGCGACTCCTACGAGCAGTACTTC.

Concerning this clonotype itself: A much larger clone sits a single nucleotide away, making a read error possible. The rearrangement joins TRBV6-4 to TRBJ1-6; D is uncertain. Trimming cost V 4 bases and J 7 bases, with 8 bases left between them. This CDR3 is 13 amino acids long. CDR1 is MRHNA and CDR2 is SNTAGT in the germline V gene. The CDR3 DNA follows: TGTGCCAGCAGTGGGTTGAGGAATTCACCCCTCCACTTT. This codes for CASSGLRNSPLHF.

Of note for this clonotype: A single base separates this from a much larger clone, so it may be a read error. This sequence joins TRBV9 and TRBJ1-1, with a possible D match to TRBD1 (6 bases). Between the trimmed V and J ends, which lost 6 bases and 2 bases, there was a span of 14 bases. Germline loops: CDR1 SGDLS, CDR2 YYNGEE. CDR3 length: 14 residues. Here the CDR3 reads CASIGGHINTEAFF. The CDR3, as DNA: TGTGCCAGCATCGGGGGACATATCAACACTGAAGCTTTCTTT.

The rearrangement links TRBV7-2 to TRBJ1-1, with unresolved D. The CDR3 runs to 14 residues. CDR1 and CDR2 (germline): SGHTA, FQGNSA. V lost 6 bases and J lost 4, with 15 bases in between. The CDR3 spells CASRGSIVATEAFF. For the CDR3, the DNA is TGTGCCAGCAGGGGATCAATCGTGGCCACTGAAGCTTTCTTT. The full variable domain, in which reference TRBV7-2 and TRBJ1-1 provide the parts outside the CDR3, is GAGVSQSPSNKVTEKGKDVELRCDPISGHTALYWYRQSLGQGLEFLIYFQGNSAPDKSGLPSDRFSAERTGGSVSTLTIQRTQQEDSAVYLCASRGSIVATEAFFGQGTRLTVV.

On this clonotype: A much bigger clone sits one base away, suggesting this may be a read error. The genes are TRBV2 and TRBJ1-4; perhaps TRBD1 as D (5 bases). The germline V gene has CDR1 SNHLY and CDR2 FYNNEI. This CDR3 comprises 12 residues. CDR3 in DNA: TGTGACACACGGACACGCGTTGAAAAACTGTTTTTT. It specifies CDTRTRVEKLFF. Full variable domain (rest looked up from reference TRBV2 and TRBJ1-4): EPEVTQTPSHQVTQMGQEVILRCVPISNHLYFYWYRQILGQKVEFLVSFYNNEISEKSEIFDDQFSVERPDGSNFTLKIRSTKLEDSAMYFCDTRTRVEKLFFGSGTQLSVL.

This clonotype has a count of ten or more. The V call is TRBV27, the J call TRBJ1-1; 7 bases line up with TRBD1. The CDR3 sequence is 16 residues long. J gave up 0 bases and V 4 bases, and 8 bases lay outside the gene matches. Germline CDR1 MNHEY, CDR2 SMNVEV (reference sequence). The CDR3 region has the DNA TGTGCCAGCAGTTATCGAGGGGACAGCATGAACACTGAAGCTTTCTTT. This sequence encodes CASSYRGDSMNTEAFF.

This clonotype was found many times. The chain carries TRBV4-1 and TRBJ2-1; D gene uncertain. Germline V CDR1 and CDR2: MGHRA, YSYEKL. V gave up 6 bases and J gave up 0 bases, with 12 bases separating them. The length of the CDR3 is 15 residues. CDR3 sequence reads: CASSFSSLSYNEQFF. CDR3 in DNA: TGCGCCAGCAGTTTTAGTTCCCTCTCCTACAATGAGCAGTTCTTC.

This clonotype was counted between two and nine times. The chain has TRBV29-1 and TRBJ2-3; D might be TRBD1 or TRBD2, each matching 5 bases. V was cut by 8 bases and J by 2 bases, with 14 bases left in between. CDR3 size: 13 residues. Germline lookup yields CDR1 SQVTM and CDR2 ANQGSEA. The CDR3 loop reads CSCRDGYTDTQYF. CDR3 bases: TGCAGCTGCCGGGACGGGTACACAGATACGCAGTATTTT.

There are many counts of this clonotype. This chain uses TRBV28 with TRBJ1-2; tentatively, D is TRBD1 (5 bases). Germline loops: CDR1 MDHEN, CDR2 SYDVKM. This CDR3 has 12 residues. V dropped 5 bases and J dropped 8 bases, with 12 bases sitting between them. CDR3 sequence: CASSGGLRGYTF. As DNA, the CDR3 is TGTGCCAGCAGTGGGGGACTTCGAGGCTACACCTTC.